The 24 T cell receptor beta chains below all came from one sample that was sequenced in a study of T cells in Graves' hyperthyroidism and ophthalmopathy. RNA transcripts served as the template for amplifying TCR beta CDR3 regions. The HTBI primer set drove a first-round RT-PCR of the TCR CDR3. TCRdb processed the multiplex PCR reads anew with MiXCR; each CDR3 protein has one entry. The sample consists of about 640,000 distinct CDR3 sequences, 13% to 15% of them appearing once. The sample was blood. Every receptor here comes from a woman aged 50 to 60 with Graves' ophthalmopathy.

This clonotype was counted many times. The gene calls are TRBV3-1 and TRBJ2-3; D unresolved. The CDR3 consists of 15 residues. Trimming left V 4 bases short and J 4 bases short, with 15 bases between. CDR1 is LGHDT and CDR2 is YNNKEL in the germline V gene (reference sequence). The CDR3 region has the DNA TGTGCCAGCAGCCTCGGTGAGTCTTGGGCAGATACGCAGTATTTT. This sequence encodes CASSLGESWADTQYF.

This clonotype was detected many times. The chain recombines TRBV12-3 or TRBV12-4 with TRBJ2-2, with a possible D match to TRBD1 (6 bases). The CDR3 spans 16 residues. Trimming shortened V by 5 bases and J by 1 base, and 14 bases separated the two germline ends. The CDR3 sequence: CASSLSGHMNTGELFF. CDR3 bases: TGTGCCAGCAGTCTATCGGGACACATGAACACCGGGGAGCTGTTTTTT.

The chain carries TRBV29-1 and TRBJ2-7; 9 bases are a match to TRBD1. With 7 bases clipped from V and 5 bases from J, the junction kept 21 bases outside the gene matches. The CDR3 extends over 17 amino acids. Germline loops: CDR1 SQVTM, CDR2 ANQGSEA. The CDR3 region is CSATAQGAAQSLDEQYF. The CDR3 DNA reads TGCAGCGCCACCGCACAGGGGGCGGCCCAATCACTTGACGAGCAGTACTTC.

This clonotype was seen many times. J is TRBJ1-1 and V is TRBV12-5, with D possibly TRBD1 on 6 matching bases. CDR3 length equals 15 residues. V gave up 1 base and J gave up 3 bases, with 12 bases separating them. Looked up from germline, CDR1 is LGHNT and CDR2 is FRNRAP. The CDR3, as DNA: TGTGCTAGTGGTTTGGACCCCGAGGGGGACACTGAAGCTTTCTTT. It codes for CASGLDPEGDTEAFF.

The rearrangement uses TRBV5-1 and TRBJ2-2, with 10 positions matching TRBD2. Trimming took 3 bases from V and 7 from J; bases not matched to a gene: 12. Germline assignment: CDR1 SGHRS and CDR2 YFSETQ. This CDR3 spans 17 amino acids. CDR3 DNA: TGCGCCAGCAGCTCTGCCCGGACTAGCGGAGGGGACGGGGAGCTGTTTTTT. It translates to CASSSARTSGGDGELFF.

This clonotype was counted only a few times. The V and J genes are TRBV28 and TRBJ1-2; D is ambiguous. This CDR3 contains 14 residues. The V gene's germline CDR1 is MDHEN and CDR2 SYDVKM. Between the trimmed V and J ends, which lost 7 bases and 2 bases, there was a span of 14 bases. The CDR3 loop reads CASNPPGRNYGYTF. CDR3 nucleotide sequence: TGTGCCAGCAACCCACCCGGAAGAAACTATGGCTACACCTTC.

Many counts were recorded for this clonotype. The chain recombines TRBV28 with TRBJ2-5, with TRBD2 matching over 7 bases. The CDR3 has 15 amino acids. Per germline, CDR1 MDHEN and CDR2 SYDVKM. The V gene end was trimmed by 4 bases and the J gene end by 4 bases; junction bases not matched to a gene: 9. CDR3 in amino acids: CASSSLAAPRETQYF. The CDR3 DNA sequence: TGTGCCAGCAGTTCGCTAGCGGCACCTAGAGAGACCCAGTACTTC. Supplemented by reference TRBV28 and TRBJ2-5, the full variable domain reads DVKVTQSSRYLVKRTGEKVFLECVQDMDHENMFWYRQDPGLGLRLIYFSYDVKMKEKGDIPEGYSVSREKKERFSLILESASTNQTSMYLCASSSLAAPRETQYFGPGTRLLVL.

The CDR3 sequence is CASRTPGQGAGETQYF. For the CDR3, the DNA is TGTGCCAGCAGGACCCCGGGACAGGGGGCGGGGGAGACCCAGTACTTC. This chain links TRBV2 with TRBJ2-5; TRBD1 agrees at 12 bases. J lost 5 bases, V lost 6 bases, and 10 bases had no gene match. The CDR3 extends over 16 amino acids. The germline V gene has CDR1 SNHLY and CDR2 FYNNEI.

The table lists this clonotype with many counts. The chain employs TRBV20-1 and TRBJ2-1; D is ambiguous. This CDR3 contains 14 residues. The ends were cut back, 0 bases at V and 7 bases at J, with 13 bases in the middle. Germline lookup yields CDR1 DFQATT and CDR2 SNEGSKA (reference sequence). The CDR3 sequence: CSARDLMAPNEQFF. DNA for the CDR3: TGCAGTGCTAGAGATCTTATGGCTCCAAATGAGCAGTTCTTC.

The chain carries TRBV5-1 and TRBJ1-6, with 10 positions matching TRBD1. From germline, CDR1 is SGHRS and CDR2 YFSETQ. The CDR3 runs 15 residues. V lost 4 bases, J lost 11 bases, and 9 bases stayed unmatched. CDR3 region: CASSRTGGYAPPLHF. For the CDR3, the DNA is TGCGCCAGCAGCAGGACAGGGGGATATGCACCACCCCTCCACTTT.

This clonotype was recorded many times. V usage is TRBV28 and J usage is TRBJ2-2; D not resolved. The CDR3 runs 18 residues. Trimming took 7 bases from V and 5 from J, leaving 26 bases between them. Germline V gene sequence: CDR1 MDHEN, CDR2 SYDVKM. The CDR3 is CASNLSARHWIRTGELFF. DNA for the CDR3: TGTGCCAGCAACCTTTCCGCACGGCATTGGATAAGGACCGGGGAGCTGTTTTTT.

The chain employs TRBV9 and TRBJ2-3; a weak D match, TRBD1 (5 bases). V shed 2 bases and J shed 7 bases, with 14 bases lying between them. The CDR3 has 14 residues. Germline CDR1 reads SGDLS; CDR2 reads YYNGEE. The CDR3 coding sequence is TGTGCCAGCAGCGTTGGCCAGGGTTTAAATACGCAGTATTTT. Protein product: CASSVGQGLNTQYF.

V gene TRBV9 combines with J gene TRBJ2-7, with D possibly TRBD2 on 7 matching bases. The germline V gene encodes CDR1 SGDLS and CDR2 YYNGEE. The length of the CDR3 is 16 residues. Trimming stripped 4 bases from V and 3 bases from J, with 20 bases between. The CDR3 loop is CASSPRRGGAIYEQYF. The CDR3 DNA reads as TGTGCCAGCAGCCCCCGACGTGGGGGGGCGATCTACGAGCAGTACTTC.

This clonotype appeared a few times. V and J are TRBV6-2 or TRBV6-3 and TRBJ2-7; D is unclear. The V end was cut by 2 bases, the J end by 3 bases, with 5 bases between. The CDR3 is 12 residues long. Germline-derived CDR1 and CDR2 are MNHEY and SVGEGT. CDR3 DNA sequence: TGTGCCAGCAGTTACGGGTACTACGAGCAGTACTTC. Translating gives CASSYGYYEQYF.

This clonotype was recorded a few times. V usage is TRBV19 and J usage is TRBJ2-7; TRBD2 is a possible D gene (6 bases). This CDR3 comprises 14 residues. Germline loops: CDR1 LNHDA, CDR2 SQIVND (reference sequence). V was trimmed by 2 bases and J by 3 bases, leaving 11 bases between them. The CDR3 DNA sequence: TGTGCCAGTAGTATACCCGGGAGTGGCTACGAGCAGTACTTC. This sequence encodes CASSIPGSGYEQYF. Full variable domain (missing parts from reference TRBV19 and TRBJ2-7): DGGITQSPKYLFRKEGQNVTLSCEQNLNHDAMYWYRQDPGQGLRLIYYSQIVNDFQKGDIAEGYSVSREKKESFPLTVTSAQKNPTAFYLCASSIPGSGYEQYFGPGTRLTVT.

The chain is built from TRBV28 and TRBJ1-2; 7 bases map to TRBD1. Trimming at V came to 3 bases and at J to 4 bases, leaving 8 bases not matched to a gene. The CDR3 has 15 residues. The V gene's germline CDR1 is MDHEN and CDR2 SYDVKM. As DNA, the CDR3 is TGTGCCAGCAGTTTTGGAGGGGGCTGGATCTATGGCTACACCTTC. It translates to CASSFGGGWIYGYTF.

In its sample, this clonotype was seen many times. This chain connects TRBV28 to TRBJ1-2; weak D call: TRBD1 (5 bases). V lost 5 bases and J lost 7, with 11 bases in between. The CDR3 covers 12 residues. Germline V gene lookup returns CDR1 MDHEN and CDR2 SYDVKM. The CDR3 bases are TGTGCCAGCAGTCTTCGACAGCGTGGCTACACCTTC. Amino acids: CASSLRQRGYTF.

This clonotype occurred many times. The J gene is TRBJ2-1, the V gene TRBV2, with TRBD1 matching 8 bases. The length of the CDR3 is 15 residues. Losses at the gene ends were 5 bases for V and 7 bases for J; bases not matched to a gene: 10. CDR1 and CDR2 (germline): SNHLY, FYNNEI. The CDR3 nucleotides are TGTGCCAGCAGTCCCCGGACAGGGCCCTTGAATGAGCAGTTCTTC. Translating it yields CASSPRTGPLNEQFF.

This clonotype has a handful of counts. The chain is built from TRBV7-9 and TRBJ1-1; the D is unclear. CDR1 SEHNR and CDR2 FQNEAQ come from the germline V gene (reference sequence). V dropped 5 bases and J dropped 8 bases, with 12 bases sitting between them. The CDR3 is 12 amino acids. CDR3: CASSPDGREAFF. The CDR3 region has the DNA TGTGCCAGCAGCCCCGATGGACGAGAAGCTTTCTTT.

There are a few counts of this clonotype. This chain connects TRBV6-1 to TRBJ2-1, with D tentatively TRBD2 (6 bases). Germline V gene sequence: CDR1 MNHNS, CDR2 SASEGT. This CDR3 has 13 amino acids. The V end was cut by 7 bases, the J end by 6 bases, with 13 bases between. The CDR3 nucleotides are TGTGCCAGCATATCCGGGAGTCCCAATGAGCAGTTCTTC. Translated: CASISGSPNEQFF.

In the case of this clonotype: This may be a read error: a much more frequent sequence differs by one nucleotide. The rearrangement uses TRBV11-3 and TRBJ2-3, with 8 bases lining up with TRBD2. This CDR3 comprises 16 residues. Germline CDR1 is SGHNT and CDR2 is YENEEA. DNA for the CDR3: TGTGCCAGCAGCTTGGATAGCGGGATTAGCAAAGATACGCAGTATTTT. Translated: CASSLDSGISKDTQYF. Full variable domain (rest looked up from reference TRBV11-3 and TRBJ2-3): EAGVVQSPRYKIIEKKQPVAFWCNPISGHNTLYWYLQNLGQGPELLIRYENEEAVDDSQLPKDRFSAERLKGVDSTLKIQPAELGDSAVYLCASSLDSGISKDTQYFGPGTRLTVL.

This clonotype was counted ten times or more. DNA for the CDR3: TGTGCCAGCAGCCATACAGGACTAGCGGGTACCGGGGAGCTGTTTTTT. Protein: CASSHTGLAGTGELFF. V usage is TRBV11-2 and J usage is TRBJ2-2; TRBD2 aligns across 11 bases. The V gene end was trimmed by 5 bases and the J gene end by 5 bases; junction bases not matched to a gene: 7. The CDR3 spans 16 residues. Germline V gene data show CDR1 as SGHAT and CDR2 as FQNNGV. The variable domain in full, with the rest retrieved from reference TRBV11-2 and TRBJ2-2, is EAGVAQSPRYKIIEKRQSVAFWCNPISGHATLYWYQQILGQGPKLLIQFQNNGVVDDSQLPKDRFSAERLKGVDSTLKIQPAKLEDSAVYLCASSHTGLAGTGELFFGEGSRLTVL.

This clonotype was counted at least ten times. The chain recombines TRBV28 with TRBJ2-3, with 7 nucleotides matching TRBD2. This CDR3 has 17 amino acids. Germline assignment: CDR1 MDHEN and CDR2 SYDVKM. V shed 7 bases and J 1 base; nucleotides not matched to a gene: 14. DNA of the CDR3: TGTGCCAGCACCCTCATAGCGGGTGCCCCTGGCACAGATACGCAGTATTTT. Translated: CASTLIAGAPGTDTQYF.

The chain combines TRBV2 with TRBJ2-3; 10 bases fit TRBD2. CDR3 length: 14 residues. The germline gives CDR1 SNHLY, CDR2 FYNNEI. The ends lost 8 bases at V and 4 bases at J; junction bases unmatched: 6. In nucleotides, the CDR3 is TGTGCCAGCTGGCTAGCGGGAGTTCCAGATACGCAGTATTTT. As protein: CASWLAGVPDTQYF.